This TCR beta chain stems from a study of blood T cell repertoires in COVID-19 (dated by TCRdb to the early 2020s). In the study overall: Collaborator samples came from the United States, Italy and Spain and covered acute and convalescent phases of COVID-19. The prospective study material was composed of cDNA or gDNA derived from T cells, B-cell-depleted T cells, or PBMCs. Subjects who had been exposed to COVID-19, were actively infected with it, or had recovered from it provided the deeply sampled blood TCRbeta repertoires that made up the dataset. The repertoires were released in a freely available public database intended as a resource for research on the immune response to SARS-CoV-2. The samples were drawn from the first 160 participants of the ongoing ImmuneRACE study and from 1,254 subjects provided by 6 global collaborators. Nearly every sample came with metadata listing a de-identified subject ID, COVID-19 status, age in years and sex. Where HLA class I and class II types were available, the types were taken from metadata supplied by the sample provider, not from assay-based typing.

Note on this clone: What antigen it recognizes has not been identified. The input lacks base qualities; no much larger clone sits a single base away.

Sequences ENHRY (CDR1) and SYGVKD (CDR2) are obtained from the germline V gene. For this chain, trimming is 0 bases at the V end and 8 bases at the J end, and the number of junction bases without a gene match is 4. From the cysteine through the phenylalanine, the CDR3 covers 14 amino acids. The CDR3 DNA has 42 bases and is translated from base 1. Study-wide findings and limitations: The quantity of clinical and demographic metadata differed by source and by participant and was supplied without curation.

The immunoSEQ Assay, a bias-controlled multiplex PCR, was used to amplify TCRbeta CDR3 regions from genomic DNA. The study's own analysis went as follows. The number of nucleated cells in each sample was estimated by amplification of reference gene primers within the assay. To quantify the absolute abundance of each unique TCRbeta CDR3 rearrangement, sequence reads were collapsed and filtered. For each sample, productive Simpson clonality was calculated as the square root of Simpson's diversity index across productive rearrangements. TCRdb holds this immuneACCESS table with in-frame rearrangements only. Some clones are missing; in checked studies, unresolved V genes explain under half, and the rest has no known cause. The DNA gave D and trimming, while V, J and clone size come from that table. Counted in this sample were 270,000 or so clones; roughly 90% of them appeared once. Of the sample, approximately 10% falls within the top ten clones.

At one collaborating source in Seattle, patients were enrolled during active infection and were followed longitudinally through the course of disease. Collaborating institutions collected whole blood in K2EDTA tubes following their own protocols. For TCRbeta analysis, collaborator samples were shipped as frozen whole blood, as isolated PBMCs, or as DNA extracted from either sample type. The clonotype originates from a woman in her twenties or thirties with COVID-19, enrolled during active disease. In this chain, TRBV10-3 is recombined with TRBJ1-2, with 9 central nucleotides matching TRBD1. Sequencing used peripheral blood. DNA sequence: TGTGCCATCAGTGAGTCCGGGACAGGGACAGGCTACACCTTC. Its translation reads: CAISESGTGTGYTF.